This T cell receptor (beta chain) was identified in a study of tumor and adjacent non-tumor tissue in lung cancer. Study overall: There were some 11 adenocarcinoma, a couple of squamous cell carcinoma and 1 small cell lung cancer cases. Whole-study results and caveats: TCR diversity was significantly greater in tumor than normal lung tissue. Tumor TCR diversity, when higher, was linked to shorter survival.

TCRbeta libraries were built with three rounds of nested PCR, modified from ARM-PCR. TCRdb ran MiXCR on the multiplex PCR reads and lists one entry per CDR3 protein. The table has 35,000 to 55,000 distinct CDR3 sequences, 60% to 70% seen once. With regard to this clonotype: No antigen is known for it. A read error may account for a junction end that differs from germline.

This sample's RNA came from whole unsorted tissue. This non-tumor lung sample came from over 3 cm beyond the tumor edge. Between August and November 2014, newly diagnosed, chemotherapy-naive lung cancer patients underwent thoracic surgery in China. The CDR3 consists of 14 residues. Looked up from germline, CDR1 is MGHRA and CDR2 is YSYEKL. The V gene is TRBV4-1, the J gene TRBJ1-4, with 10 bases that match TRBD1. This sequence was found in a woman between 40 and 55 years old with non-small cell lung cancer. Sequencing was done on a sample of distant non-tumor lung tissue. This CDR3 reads CASSQPLGQGDLLF. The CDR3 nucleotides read TGCGCCAGCAGCCAACCCCTAGGACAGGGGGATTTGTTGTTT.